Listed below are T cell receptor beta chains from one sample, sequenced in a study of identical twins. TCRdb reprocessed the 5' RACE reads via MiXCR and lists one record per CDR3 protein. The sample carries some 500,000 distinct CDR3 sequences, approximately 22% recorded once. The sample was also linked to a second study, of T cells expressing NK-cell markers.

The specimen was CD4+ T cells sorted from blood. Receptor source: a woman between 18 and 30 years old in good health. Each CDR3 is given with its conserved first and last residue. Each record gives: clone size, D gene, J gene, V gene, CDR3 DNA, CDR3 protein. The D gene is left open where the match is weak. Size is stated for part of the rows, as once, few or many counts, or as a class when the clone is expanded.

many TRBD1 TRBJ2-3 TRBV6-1 TGTGCCAGCAGCTGGGACAGGGACACAGATACGCAGTATTTT CASSWDRDTDTQYF
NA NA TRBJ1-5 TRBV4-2 TGTGCCAGCAGCCTCCAGGGAGTGATCGGTCAGCCCCAGCATTTT CASSLQGVIGQPQHF
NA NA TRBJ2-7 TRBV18 TGTGCCAGCTCACTACGTCGGGCACCTAGCTCCTACGAGCAGTACTTC CASSLRRAPSSYEQYF
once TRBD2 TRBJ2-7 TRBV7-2 TGTGCCAGCAGCGAGACTAGCGGGAGGTCCTACGAGCAGTACTTC CASSETSGRSYEQYF
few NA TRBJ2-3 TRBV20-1 TGCAGTGCTACTGTTGGAGCAGATACGCAGTATTTT CSATVGADTQYF
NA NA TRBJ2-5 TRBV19 TGTGCCTCCGGGACTTCCCAAGAGACCCAGTACTTC CASGTSQETQYF
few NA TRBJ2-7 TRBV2 TGTGCCAGCAGTGAGGAGCCGGGTGGGCAGTACTTC CASSEEPGGQYF
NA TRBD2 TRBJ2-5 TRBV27 TGTGCCAGCAGTCCGCAGCGGGAAATAGAGACCCAGTACTTC CASSPQREIETQYF
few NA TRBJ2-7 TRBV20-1 TGCAGTGCTAGACAACAGGGAAAACACGAGCAGTACTTC CSARQQGKHEQYF
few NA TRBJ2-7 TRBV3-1 TGTGCCAGCAGCCAAGATTTGGGCCTTATGCCCGACGAGCAGTACTTC CASSQDLGLMPDEQYF
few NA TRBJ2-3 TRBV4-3 TGCGCCAGCAGCTTCGACAGAAGCACAGATACGCAGTATTTT CASSFDRSTDTQYF
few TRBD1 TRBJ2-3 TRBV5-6 TGTGCCCCACCTTCAGGGGGCTTAATTACAGATACGCAGTATTTT CAPPSGGLITDTQYF
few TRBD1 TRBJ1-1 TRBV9 TGTGCCAGCAGCGTCGAAGAGGGACAGGGACCAGCTTTCTTT CASSVEEGQGPAFF
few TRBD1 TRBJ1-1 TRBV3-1 TGTGCCAGCAGCCCGCGGGACAGGGGCACTGAAGCTTTCTTT CASSPRDRGTEAFF
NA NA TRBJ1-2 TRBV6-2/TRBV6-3 TGTGCCAGCAGTTACTCGATCTATGGCTACACCTTC CASSYSIYGYTF
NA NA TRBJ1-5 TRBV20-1 TGCAGTGCCGGCCATTCCTCCAATCAGCCCCAGCATTTT CSAGHSSNQPQHF
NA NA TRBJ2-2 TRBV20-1 TGCAGTGCCGATGGTCCCGGGGAGCTGTTTTTT CSADGPGELFF
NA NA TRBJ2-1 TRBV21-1 TGTGCCAGCAGCAGCCCCAGGGAGCGGGAGGGGAATGAGCAGTTCTTC CASSSPREREGNEQFF
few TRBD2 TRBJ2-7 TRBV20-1 TGCAGTGCTTCTAGCGGGGGACCTTCCTACGAGCAGTACTTC CSASSGGPSYEQYF
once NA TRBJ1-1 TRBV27 TGTGCCAGCGCCCCCCCGCAGTCACTAGAAGCTTTCTTT CASAPPQSLEAFF
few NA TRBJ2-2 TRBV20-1 TGCAGTGCTAGAGTCGGGGTTCTAGGGTCGGGCGGGGAGCTGTTTTTT CSARVGVLGSGGELFF
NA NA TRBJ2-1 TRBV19 TGTGCCAGTAGCCCGGGACGAATTTACAATGAGCAGTTCTTC CASSPGRIYNEQFF
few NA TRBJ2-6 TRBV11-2 TGTGCCAGCAGCTTACACGGCAGCTCTGGGGCCAACGTCCTGACTTTC CASSLHGSSGANVLTF
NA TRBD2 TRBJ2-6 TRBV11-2 TGTGCCAGCAGCTCCCGGGGAGGGTCGGGGATCCTGACTTTC CASSSRGGSGILTF
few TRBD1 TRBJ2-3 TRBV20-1 TGCAGTGCTAGCCGCTACAGGGGGCGCAACACAGATACGCAGTATTTT CSASRYRGRNTDTQYF
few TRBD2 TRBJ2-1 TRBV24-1 TGTGCCACCAGTGACCCTAGCGGGAACTCCTACAATGAGCAGTTCTTC CATSDPSGNSYNEQFF
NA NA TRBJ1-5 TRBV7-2 TGTGCCAGCAGCTTTTCCCCCCCTCAGCCCCAGCATTTT CASSFSPPQPQHF
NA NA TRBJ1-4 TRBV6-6 TGTGCCAGCACCTGGACGCAGAATGAAAAACTGTTTTTT CASTWTQNEKLFF
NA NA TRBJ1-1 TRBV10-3 TGTGCCATCAGTGCAATCTTTGGTACTGTAGCTTTCTTT CAISAIFGTVAFF
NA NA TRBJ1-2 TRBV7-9 TGTGCCAGCAGCCCGGAGGTCCCCCTTCTCGGGTATGGCTACACCTTC CASSPEVPLLGYGYTF
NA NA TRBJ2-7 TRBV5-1 TGCGCCAGCAGCTGGGGGAAGAGCCGATACTCGAACTCCTACGAGCAGTACTTC CASSWGKSRYSNSYEQYF
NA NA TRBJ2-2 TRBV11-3 TGTGCCAGCAGCCCCGTTCGTCTGAGGACCGGGGAGCTGTTTTTT CASSPVRLRTGELFF
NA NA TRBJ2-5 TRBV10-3 TGTGCCATCAGTGAAGGACAAGAAGAGACCCAGTACTTC CAISEGQEETQYF
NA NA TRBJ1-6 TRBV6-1 TGTGCCAGCAGTGAAGCCCTGCGGGGGAACTCACCCCTCCACTTT CASSEALRGNSPLHF
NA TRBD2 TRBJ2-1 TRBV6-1 TGTGCCAGCAGTCCACCTAGCGGGGGAGGTTACAATGAGCAGTTCTTC CASSPPSGGGYNEQFF
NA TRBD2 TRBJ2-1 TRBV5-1 TGCGCCAGCAGCTTGGGTAGCGGGACGGGTGAGCAGTTCTTC CASSLGSGTGEQFF
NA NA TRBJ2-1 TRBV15 TGTGCCACCAGCAGAGATCCCCTTGGGGAGCAGTTCTTC CATSRDPLGEQFF
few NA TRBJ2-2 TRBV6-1 TGTGCCAGCAGTGAATACTCAGGGTACGGCGGGGAGCTGTTTTTT CASSEYSGYGGELFF
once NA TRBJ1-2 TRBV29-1 TGCAGCGTGAAGAGACTGACGGTAGAATTGGACATTAACTATGGCTACACCTTC CSVKRLTVELDINYGYTF
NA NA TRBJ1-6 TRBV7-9 TGTGCCAGCAGCTTAGCTGAGACGGGGAATTCACCCCTCCACTTT CASSLAETGNSPLHF
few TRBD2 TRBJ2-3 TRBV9 TGTGCCAGCAGCGTAGGGCTAGCGGGGGTGGGAGATACGCAGTATTTT CASSVGLAGVGDTQYF